This T cell receptor beta chain comes out of a study of cytomegalovirus exposure and HLA in healthy donors. Trimming pared 4 bases from V and 0 bases from J, leaving 13 bases between. The CDR3 contains 15 residues. CDR1 is SNHLY, CDR2 FYNNEI, per germline. The donors comprised healthy bone marrow donors. It was with 60 Vbeta and 13 Jbeta primers that the PCR ran. Some clones are missing from TCRdb's copy, which holds only in-frame ones; the method was immunoSEQ multiplex PCR. The sample includes about 84,000 clones, around four fifths of them seen just once. Sequencing input: PBMCs. The sequence derives from a male donor in good health and CMV-seropositive. The rearrangement joins TRBV2 to TRBJ2-7, with a weak D call TRBD2 (6 bases). CDR3 nucleotide sequence: TGTGCCAGCAGTGTTTTTAGCGGCTCCTCCTACGAGCAGTACTTC. Amino acids: CASSVFSGSSYEQYF.